The 20 T cell receptor beta chains given below trace back to one sample, sequenced in a study of cytomegalovirus exposure and HLA in healthy donors. The primer mix had 60 Vbeta and 13 Jbeta primers. Sequencing was performed with immunoSEQ multiplex PCR; in TCRdb, only in-frame clones are kept and a portion is missing. The sample comprises roughly 180,000 clones, roughly 78% of which are singletons, and roughly 1.5% rests with the top ten. Specimen: PBMCs. The source is a girl aged 5 to 17 in good health and CMV-seropositive.

J is TRBJ2-3 and V is TRBV6-1; 9 nucleotides line up with TRBD1. Per the germline V gene, CDR1 is MNHNS and CDR2 is SASEGT. With V trimmed by 1 base and J by 5 bases, 4 bases remained unmatched. CDR3 size: 15 residues. The CDR3 DNA reads TGTGCCAGCAGTGAAGACAGGGGGCGAGGAGATACGCAGTATTTT. Amino acid sequence: CASSEDRGRGDTQYF.

The CDR3 loop reads CASSVGLAGGLRGETQYF. The DNA of the CDR3 is TGTGCCAGCAGCGTAGGTCTAGCGGGGGGGCTTCGTGGAGAGACCCAGTACTTC. The chain employs TRBV9 and TRBJ2-5; 12 bases align to TRBD2. The germline CDR1 and CDR2 sequences are SGDLS and YYNGEE. This CDR3 is built from 18 residues. J was trimmed by 4 bases and V by 0 bases; bases with no gene match: 10.

The J gene is TRBJ1-6, the V gene TRBV5-1; 7 nucleotides align to TRBD1. This CDR3 region has 15 residues. The V segment lost 0 bases and the J segment 4 bases; nucleotides outside the gene matches: 1. Per germline, CDR1 SGHRS and CDR2 YFSETQ. The DNA of the CDR3 is TGCGCCAGCAGCTTGGGACAGGGTTATAATTCACCCCTCCACTTT. It is translated as CASSLGQGYNSPLHF.

The rearrangement joins TRBV9 to TRBJ2-1; 7 bases are a match to TRBD2. The germline CDR1 and CDR2 sequences are SGDLS and YYNGEE. Trimming removed 3 bases from V and 6 bases from J; junction bases left unmatched: 9. This CDR3 comprises 15 residues. The CDR3 DNA reads as TGTGCCAGCAGCGCGAATTCCGGGACTACCAATGAGCAGTTCTTC. It is translated as CASSANSGTTNEQFF.

CDR3 bases: TGTGCCAGTACCGGGGGGCAGGTGATAACTCAGCCCCAGCATTTT. As protein: CASTGGQVITQPQHF. The V gene is TRBV19, the J gene TRBJ1-5, with D perhaps matching TRBD1 (6 bases). CDR3 length equals 15 residues. CDR1 and CDR2 from the germline V gene are LNHDA and SQIVND (reference sequence). V gave up 7 bases and J gave up 6 bases, with 19 bases separating them.

The chain joins TRBV29-1 to TRBJ2-3; tentatively, D is TRBD2 (6 bases). Trimming took off 0 bases at V and 4 bases at J, with 14 bases between the two ends. The CDR3 spans 15 residues. The germline gives CDR1 SQVTM, CDR2 ANQGSEA. In DNA, the CDR3 is TGCAGCGTTGAAGATGGGGGGTTTTCGGCAGATACGCAGTATTTT. This sequence encodes CSVEDGGFSADTQYF.

CDR3 DNA: TGTGCCATCAGTGAGTCGACGGTAGGGCAGGGAAAAGAGACCCAGTACTTC. Translation: CAISESTVGQGKETQYF. The chain links TRBV10-3 to TRBJ2-5, with D possibly TRBD1 on 5 matching bases. The germline V and J ends were trimmed by 0 bases and 3 bases, with 17 bases remaining between them. Germline CDR1 and CDR2: ENHRY and SYGVKD. The CDR3 contains 17 residues.

This chain joins TRBV29-1 and TRBJ1-1, with TRBD1 matching 8 bases. Trimming cost V 7 bases and J 1 base; bases outside gene matches: 2. The CDR3 consists of 12 residues. Germline values: CDR1 SQVTM, CDR2 ANQGSEA. CDR3 sequence: CSATGGNTEAFF. The DNA for the CDR3 is TGCAGCGCCACAGGGGGGAACACTGAAGCTTTCTTT.

The chain recombines TRBV30 with TRBJ2-1; D ambiguous. This CDR3 has 10 amino acids. V was clipped by 2 bases and J by 9 bases, with 5 bases between them. CDR1 GTSNPN and CDR2 SVGIG come from the germline V gene (reference sequence). CDR3 amino acids: CAWSSSEQFF. The CDR3 DNA reads TGTGCCTGGAGTTCCAGTGAGCAGTTCTTC.

The rearrangement joins TRBV7-9 to TRBJ2-5; tentatively, D is TRBD1 (6 bases). The V gene lost 6 bases and the J gene lost 3 bases, with 11 bases spanning the gap. The CDR3 contains 13 residues. Germline-derived CDR1 and CDR2 are SEHNR and FQNEAQ (reference sequence). For the CDR3, the DNA is TGTGCCAGCAGAAGGACAGAGAAAGAGACCCAGTACTTC. Its translation is CASRRTEKETQYF.

The chain is built from TRBV5-5 and TRBJ1-1, with D maybe TRBD1 (6 bases). From germline, CDR1 is SGHKS and CDR2 YYEKEE (reference sequence). The V end was cut by 1 base, the J end by 4 bases, with 14 bases between. The length of the CDR3 is 15 residues. As DNA, the CDR3 is TGTGCCAGCAGCTTGTACGGCGGGGGCGGCACTGAAGCTTTCTTT. It translates to CASSLYGGGGTEAFF.

This sequence joins TRBV5-6 and TRBJ1-4, with D perhaps TRBD1 (5 bases). V was trimmed by 0 bases and J by 4 bases, leaving 10 bases between them. The CDR3 contains 15 residues. Germline V gene lookup returns CDR1 SGHDT and CDR2 YYEEEE. Here the CDR3 DNA reads TGTGCCAGCAGCTTGGCGGGGGGAGTTAATGAAAAACTGTTTTTT. It yields the protein CASSLAGGVNEKLFF.

The CDR3 region has the DNA TGCGCCAGCAGCTTGGGGCCAGGGGGCAGATACGAGCAGTACTTC. This sequence encodes CASSLGPGGRYEQYF. The chain recombines TRBV5-1 with TRBJ2-7; the match to TRBD1 covers 8 bases. The CDR3 contains 15 residues. Trimming cost V 0 bases and J 4 bases; bases outside gene matches: 6. CDR1 and CDR2 from the germline V gene are SGHRS and YFSETQ.

This clone showed up just once. The chain links TRBV9 to TRBJ2-3; perhaps TRBD2 as D (5 bases). There are 16 residues in the CDR3. CDR1 SGDLS and CDR2 YYNGEE come from the germline V gene. V lost 0 bases and J lost 2, with 13 bases in between. CDR3 sequence (DNA): TGTGCCAGCAGCGTAGGCCCGGGAACCACCACAGATACGCAGTATTTT. Protein: CASSVGPGTTTDTQYF.

There are a few counts of this clone. The chain employs TRBV30 and TRBJ1-1; D remains ambiguous. In germline, CDR1 is GTSNPN, CDR2 SVGIG (reference sequence). Trimming took off 4 bases at V and 7 bases at J, with 16 bases between the two ends. The CDR3 is 13 residues long. This CDR3 is CAWNVPPPREAFF. The CDR3, as DNA: TGTGCCTGGAATGTCCCCCCTCCCCGTGAAGCTTTCTTT. Full variable domain (missing parts from reference TRBV30 and TRBJ1-1): SQTIHQWPATLVQPVGSPLSLECTVEGTSNPNLYWYRQAAGRGLQLLFYSVGIGQISSEVPQNLSASRPQDRQFILSSKKLLLSDSGFYLCAWNVPPPREAFFGQGTRLTVV.

The V call is TRBV12-1, the J call TRBJ2-1; no DNA check was done on the table's D call, TRBD1. TRBV12-1 represents a pseudogene. The CDR3 totals 16 residues. This CDR3 is CASRFIPRGSDNEQFF. The CDR3, as DNA: TGTGCCAGCAGGTTTATTCCCAGGGGATCCGACAATGAGCAGTTCTTC.

This clone appeared a few times. The chain couples TRBV27 to TRBJ1-5; D uncertain. CDR3 size: 13 residues. CDR1 MNHEY and CDR2 SMNVEV come from the germline V gene (reference sequence). Between the trimmed V and J ends, which lost 6 bases and 4 bases, there was a span of 10 bases. CDR3 sequence (DNA): TGTGCCAGCAGACGACAAGAGAATCAGCCCCAGCATTTT. It specifies CASRRQENQPQHF.

The chain has TRBV9 and TRBJ2-5, with no clear D. Trimming took 0 bases from V and 4 from J, leaving 7 bases between them. Germline-derived CDR1 and CDR2 are SGDLS and YYNGEE. The CDR3 covers 13 residues. The CDR3 protein is CASSVASGETQYF. Here the CDR3 DNA reads TGTGCCAGCAGCGTAGCGTCGGGAGAGACCCAGTACTTC.

The rearrangement links TRBV5-1 to TRBJ2-1; 10 nucleotides agree with TRBD2. The CDR3 extends over 16 amino acids. Germline lookup yields CDR1 SGHRS and CDR2 YFSETQ. The ends lost 4 bases at V and 10 bases at J; junction bases unmatched: 14. CDR3 in amino acids: CASSPTSGTSVGEQFF. The DNA for the CDR3 is TGCGCCAGCAGCCCAACCTCCGGGACTAGCGTAGGGGAGCAGTTCTTC.

The J gene is TRBJ2-7, the V gene TRBV19, with D possibly TRBD1 on 7 matching bases. Trimming pared 6 bases from V and 5 bases from J, leaving 14 bases between. The CDR3 is 13 amino acids. CDR1 and CDR2 from the germline V gene are LNHDA and SQIVND (reference sequence). In DNA form, the CDR3 reads TGTGCCAGTAGATCGACAGGGACTCACGAGCAGTACTTC. Its protein is CASRSTGTHEQYF.